The clone carrying this T cell receptor beta chain was counted only a few times. The sample comes from a study of blood T cell repertoires in COVID-19. Study in general: Samples of COVID-19 (acute and convalescent) were obtained from the United States, Italy and Spain.

The CDR3 has 16 residues. Germline V gives CDR1 MNHEY, CDR2 SVGEGT. V trimming: 2 bases; J trimming: 1 base; junction bases outside the gene matches: 5. Sequencing used immunoSEQ multiplex PCR; TCRdb keeps in-frame clones, though not all of them. The sample consists of some 74,000 clones, around 87% of them appearing once. Sequenced sample: peripheral blood. The clonotype was recovered from a man aged 45-60 years with active COVID-19. The rearrangement links TRBV6-2 or TRBV6-3 to TRBJ1-5; 7 nucleotides line up with TRBD1. CDR3 loop: CASSYDGTASNQPQHF. The CDR3 DNA reads as TGTGCCAGCAGTTACGACGGGACAGCCAGCAATCAGCCCCAGCATTTT.